This T cell receptor (beta chain) was recovered during a study of blood T cells in healthy people across ages. This clonotype showed up many times. Next came a second PCR, run for roughly 7 to 12 cycles, which used a sample-barcoded 5' primer along with a J-beta primer mix. There were at least 2.5 million CDR3-containing paired-end reads obtained from each sample. In TCRdb, the 5' RACE reads were re-called with MiXCR into one record per CDR3 protein. The sample lists fewer than 1.5 million distinct CDR3 sequences; 40% to 50% were seen once. The source is a woman aged 18 to 35 in good health. The sample consisted of blood.

CDR3 DNA: TGTGCCAGCAGCCCCGGGTCCACCTACGAGCAGTACTTC. It specifies CASSPGSTYEQYF. The V and J genes are TRBV13 and TRBJ2-7; the D is unclear. Germline V CDR1 and CDR2: PRHDT, FYEKMQ (reference sequence). The V gene lost 5 bases and the J gene lost 2 bases, with 10 bases spanning the gap. CDR3 length: 13 residues.